The rows below give T cell receptor beta chains drawn from one sample of a study of CD8+ T cells in alopecia areata. Produced via immunoSEQ multiplex PCR; TCRdb's table is partial and in-frame only. The data contain roughly 110,000 clones, around 50% of them singletons. The specimen comprised CD8+ T cells sorted from blood, sampled at week 24, from a patient treated with tofacitinib. These receptors were obtained from a human donor with alopecia areata. The CDR3 runs from the conserved cysteine through the conserved F or W. The order of the fields is V gene, clone size, J gene, D gene, CDR3 protein, CDR3 DNA. A D gene is named only where the DNA matches it firmly. Clone size is not always given. Where it is, it says once, few, many or a class for expanded clones.

>TRBV5-1|NA|TRBJ2-7|NA
CASSSDRDTTPYEQYF
TGCGCCAGCAGCAGCGACCGGGACACCACTCCCTACGAGCAGTACTTC
>TRBV29-1|few|TRBJ1-2|TRBD1
CSVEDFRLRGQDYGYTF
TGCAGCGTTGAAGATTTTAGGCTGAGGGGGCAAGACTATGGCTACACCTTC
>TRBV29-1|few|TRBJ1-4|TRBD1
CSGGTGETEKLFF
TGCAGCGGTGGGACAGGGGAGACTGAAAAACTGTTTTTT
>TRBV5-6|few|TRBJ2-1|NA
CASSLGDNEQFF
TGTGCCAGCAGCTTGGGAGACAATGAGCAGTTCTTC
>TRBV27|NA|TRBJ1-5|NA
CASSFFGQPQHF
TGTGCCAGCAGTTTCTTTGGGCAGCCCCAGCATTTT
>TRBV7-2|few|TRBJ2-1|NA
CASSLVPENSYNEQFF
TGTGCCAGCAGCTTAGTCCCAGAAAATTCCTACAATGAGCAGTTCTTC
>TRBV29-1|few|TRBJ1-2|NA
CSARDEYGYTF
TGCAGCGCCAGGGACGAGTATGGCTACACCTTC
>TRBV7-8|NA|TRBJ2-7|NA
CASSLLIAAAYEQYF
TGTGCCAGCAGCTTACTGATAGCGGCAGCCTACGAGCAGTACTTC
>TRBV7-6|NA|TRBJ2-7|NA
CASSLAPVEGFHEQYF
TGTGCCAGCAGCTTAGCGCCGGTTGAGGGTTTTCACGAGCAGTACTTC
>TRBV4-1|NA|TRBJ2-7|TRBD1
CASSQPDRAEQYF
TGCGCCAGCAGCCAGCCCGACAGGGCCGAGCAGTACTTC
>TRBV15|NA|TRBJ2-7|NA
CATSFGQFYEQYF
TGTGCCACCAGCTTCGGACAGTTCTACGAGCAGTACTTC
>TRBV5-1|few|TRBJ2-7|NA
CASSLRGASYEQYF
TGCGCCAGCAGCTTGAGAGGGGCATCCTACGAGCAGTACTTC
>TRBV10-3|NA|TRBJ2-2|TRBD2
CAINPGLAGANTGELFF
TGTGCCATCAATCCGGGACTAGCGGGGGCGAACACCGGGGAGCTGTTTTTT
>TRBV5-6|NA|TRBJ2-1|TRBD1
CASSAGGSYNEQFF
TGTGCCAGCAGCGCAGGGGGCTCCTACAATGAGCAGTTCTTC
>TRBV4-3|once|TRBJ1-2|NA
CASSQYHDSEANYGYTF
TGCGCCAGCAGCCAATATCACGACAGTGAAGCTAACTATGGCTACACCTTC
>TRBV4-1|many|TRBJ1-3|TRBD1
CASSRSRGAGNTIYF
TGCGCCAGCAGCCGGTCCAGGGGGGCTGGAAACACCATATATTTT
>TRBV29-1|few|TRBJ2-3|NA
CSLGGENTDTQYF
TGCTCCCTTGGGGGCGAAAACACAGATACGCAGTATTTT
>TRBV2|once|TRBJ1-6|NA
CASMSGVRDYDSPLHF
TGTGCCAGCATGTCGGGTGTTCGGGACTATGATTCACCCCTCCACTTT
>TRBV13|NA|TRBJ2-7|NA
CASSRTTGGTYEQYF
TGTGCCAGCAGCCGTACGACAGGAGGAACCTACGAGCAGTACTTC
>TRBV25-1|once|TRBJ2-7|NA
CASGTTGSYEQYF
TGTGCCAGCGGAACTACAGGCTCCTACGAGCAGTACTTC
>TRBV27|NA|TRBJ2-1|NA
CASSPQRGIYNEQFF
TGTGCCAGCAGTCCGCAACGGGGAATCTACAATGAGCAGTTCTTC
>TRBV13|NA|TRBJ2-7|NA
CASSQQGAHEQYF
TGTGCCAGCAGCCAACAGGGTGCCCACGAGCAGTACTTC
>TRBV4-3|few|TRBJ2-1|TRBD1
CASSQDQGANEQFF
TGCGCCAGCAGCCAAGATCAGGGGGCGAATGAGCAGTTCTTC
>TRBV29-1|NA|TRBJ1-1|TRBD1
CSAEGAGETEAFF
TGCAGCGCCGAGGGGGCAGGGGAAACTGAAGCTTTCTTT
>TRBV9|NA|TRBJ2-3|NA
CASSVGGTPSTDTQYF
TGTGCCAGCAGCGTAGGAGGCACACCAAGCACAGATACGCAGTATTTT
>TRBV7-9|NA|TRBJ2-7|NA
CASSLVGQINSYEQYF
TGTGCCAGCAGCTTAGTAGGCCAGATCAACTCCTACGAGCAGTACTTC